Listed below are T cell receptor beta chains from one sample, sequenced in a study of T cells in Graves' hyperthyroidism and ophthalmopathy. Each CDR3 protein gets one entry after TCRdb re-called the multiplex PCR reads with MiXCR. The sample yields approximately 420,000 distinct CDR3 sequences, about 13% seen once. Specimen: blood. The receptor source for this set is a woman younger than 35 with Graves' hyperthyroidism. The CDR3 runs from the conserved cysteine through the conserved F or W. D genes are given only for firm matches. A row's size may be missing; if present it is once, few, many or a size class.

J gene: TRBJ1-3
clone size: NA
D gene: NA
V gene: TRBV18
CDR3 protein: CASSRRSDSGNTIYF
CDR3 DNA: TGTGCCAGCTCCAGACGGTCAGACTCTGGAAACACCATATATTTT

J gene: TRBJ1-1
clone size: NA
D gene: NA
V gene: TRBV12-5
CDR3 protein: CASGLVGGMNTEAFF
CDR3 DNA: TGTGCTAGTGGTTTGGTAGGGGGTATGAACACTGAAGCTTTCTTT

J gene: TRBJ2-7
clone size: many
D gene: NA
V gene: TRBV20-1
CDR3 protein: CSARVGERLYEQYF
CDR3 DNA: TGCAGTGCTAGGGTCGGGGAACGACTCTACGAGCAGTACTTC

J gene: TRBJ2-2
clone size: NA
D gene: TRBD2
V gene: TRBV2
CDR3 protein: CASNPGLAGDTGELFF
CDR3 DNA: TGTGCCAGCAATCCGGGACTAGCGGGAGACACCGGGGAGCTGTTTTTT

J gene: TRBJ2-7
clone size: many
D gene: NA
V gene: TRBV12-3/TRBV12-4
CDR3 protein: CASSFLESEQYF
CDR3 DNA: TGTGCCAGCAGTTTTCTAGAATCCGAGCAGTACTTC

J gene: TRBJ2-2
clone size: many
D gene: TRBD2
V gene: TRBV11-2
CDR3 protein: CASSLWTSDTGELFF
CDR3 DNA: TGTGCCAGCAGCCTGTGGACTAGCGACACCGGGGAGCTGTTTTTT

J gene: TRBJ2-3
clone size: NA
D gene: NA
V gene: TRBV5-1
CDR3 protein: CASQGLGRGPDTQYF
CDR3 DNA: TGCGCCAGCCAGGGGCTGGGCAGGGGCCCCGATACGCAGTATTTT

J gene: TRBJ1-2
clone size: many
D gene: NA
V gene: TRBV11-2
CDR3 protein: CASSSGIPAGYGYTF
CDR3 DNA: TGTGCCAGCAGCTCAGGGATCCCCGCGGGGTATGGCTACACCTTC

J gene: TRBJ2-1
clone size: NA
D gene: NA
V gene: TRBV11-2
CDR3 protein: CASSIRSRGWDEQFF
CDR3 DNA: TGTGCCAGTAGTATTAGGTCGCGGGGTTGGGATGAGCAGTTCTTC

J gene: TRBJ1-1
clone size: few
D gene: NA
V gene: TRBV29-1
CDR3 protein: CSVEGPGFRTEAFF
CDR3 DNA: TGCAGCGTTGAGGGACCGGGATTCAGGACTGAAGCTTTCTTT

J gene: TRBJ2-1
clone size: many
D gene: TRBD1
V gene: TRBV5-1
CDR3 protein: CASSGLTGTGSYNEQFF
CDR3 DNA: TGCGCCAGCAGCGGGCTAACGGGGACAGGCTCCTACAATGAGCAGTTCTTC

J gene: TRBJ2-3
clone size: NA
D gene: NA
V gene: TRBV10-3
CDR3 protein: CATHTPSTDTQYF
CDR3 DNA: TGTGCCACCCACACCCCTAGCACAGATACGCAGTATTTT

J gene: TRBJ2-3
clone size: NA
D gene: TRBD1
V gene: TRBV6-2/TRBV6-3
CDR3 protein: CASSRGQTTDTQYF
CDR3 DNA: TGTGCCAGCAGCCGGGGACAGACCACAGATACGCAGTATTTT

J gene: TRBJ2-3
clone size: many
D gene: NA
V gene: TRBV4-2
CDR3 protein: CASSQDLPDTQYF
CDR3 DNA: TGTGCCAGCAGCCAGGACCTTCCAGATACGCAGTATTTT

J gene: TRBJ1-1
clone size: NA
D gene: NA
V gene: TRBV4-1
CDR3 protein: CASSQVRTNTEAFF
CDR3 DNA: TGCGCCAGCAGCCAAGTTCGAACGAACACTGAAGCTTTCTTT

J gene: TRBJ2-1
clone size: NA
D gene: TRBD1
V gene: TRBV19
CDR3 protein: CASSTDRFGNEQFF
CDR3 DNA: TGTGCCAGTAGTACGGACAGGTTTGGCAATGAGCAGTTCTTC

J gene: TRBJ2-5
clone size: many
D gene: TRBD2
V gene: TRBV5-1
CDR3 protein: CASRPDGGGKETQYF
CDR3 DNA: TGCGCCAGCAGACCGGACGGGGGGGGCAAGGAGACCCAGTACTTC

J gene: TRBJ1-4
clone size: few
D gene: TRBD1
V gene: TRBV28
CDR3 protein: CASSGTGGNEKLFF
CDR3 DNA: TGTGCCAGCAGTGGGACAGGGGGGAATGAAAAACTGTTTTTT

J gene: TRBJ2-5
clone size: few
D gene: TRBD1
V gene: TRBV5-1
CDR3 protein: CASSLGQGSGQETQYF
CDR3 DNA: TGCGCCAGCAGCTTGGGACAGGGGTCCGGACAAGAGACCCAGTACTTC

J gene: TRBJ2-7
clone size: many
D gene: NA
V gene: TRBV7-8
CDR3 protein: CASSLAGSRSIEQYF
CDR3 DNA: TGTGCCAGCAGCTTAGCGGGTTCCCGGTCTATCGAGCAGTACTTC

J gene: TRBJ2-1
clone size: many
D gene: TRBD2
V gene: TRBV18
CDR3 protein: CASSPPSGSHNEQFF
CDR3 DNA: TGTGCCAGCTCACCACCTAGCGGGTCGCACAATGAGCAGTTCTTC

J gene: TRBJ2-7
clone size: few
D gene: NA
V gene: TRBV27
CDR3 protein: CASSLSGVRSYEQYF
CDR3 DNA: TGTGCCAGCAGTTTATCTGGGGTTAGGTCCTACGAGCAGTACTTC

J gene: TRBJ2-3
clone size: NA
D gene: NA
V gene: TRBV10-1
CDR3 protein: CASSDQFTDTQYF
CDR3 DNA: TGCGCCAGCAGTGACCAATTCACAGATACGCAGTATTTT

J gene: TRBJ2-1
clone size: many
D gene: NA
V gene: TRBV12-3/TRBV12-4
CDR3 protein: CASSLVLAYYNEQFF
CDR3 DNA: TGTGCCAGCAGTTTAGTACTAGCCTACTACAATGAGCAGTTCTTC

J gene: TRBJ1-5
clone size: many
D gene: TRBD1
V gene: TRBV12-3/TRBV12-4
CDR3 protein: CASSLGDRDNQPQHF
CDR3 DNA: TGTGCCAGCAGTTTAGGAGACAGGGACAATCAGCCCCAGCATTTT

J gene: TRBJ1-1
clone size: few
D gene: NA
V gene: TRBV2
CDR3 protein: CASSQGFGNTEAFF
CDR3 DNA: TGTGCCAGCAGTCAGGGTTTTGGGAACACTGAAGCTTTCTTT

J gene: TRBJ2-2
clone size: many
D gene: NA
V gene: TRBV7-3
CDR3 protein: CASSVRDGTGELFF
CDR3 DNA: TGTGCCAGCAGCGTCCGGGACGGCACCGGGGAGCTGTTTTTT

J gene: TRBJ1-4
clone size: NA
D gene: NA
V gene: TRBV5-1
CDR3 protein: CASSPSRIGEKLFF
CDR3 DNA: TGCGCCAGCAGCCCCAGTCGTATAGGTGAAAAACTGTTTTTT

J gene: TRBJ2-3
clone size: few
D gene: NA
V gene: TRBV6-1
CDR3 protein: CASSEGPGADTQYF
CDR3 DNA: TGTGCCAGCAGTGAAGGGCCTGGAGCAGATACGCAGTATTTT

J gene: TRBJ2-2
clone size: many
D gene: NA
V gene: TRBV28
CDR3 protein: CASVAGGRGTGELFF
CDR3 DNA: TGTGCCAGCGTTGCGGGCGGGCGAGGCACCGGGGAGCTGTTTTTT

J gene: TRBJ2-7
clone size: many
D gene: NA
V gene: TRBV20-1
CDR3 protein: CSARDFRSSYEQYF
CDR3 DNA: TGCAGTGCTAGGGACTTCAGGAGCTCCTACGAGCAGTACTTC

J gene: TRBJ2-3
clone size: many
D gene: TRBD1
V gene: TRBV7-3
CDR3 protein: CASSSIRGHTQYF
CDR3 DNA: TGTGCCAGCAGCTCGATTAGGGGGCATACGCAGTATTTT

J gene: TRBJ2-1
clone size: many
D gene: NA
V gene: TRBV11-2
CDR3 protein: CASSSHRRGNEQFF
CDR3 DNA: TGTGCCAGCAGCTCGCACCGGAGGGGCAATGAGCAGTTCTTC

J gene: TRBJ2-1
clone size: NA
D gene: NA
V gene: TRBV19
CDR3 protein: CASSRIESGNYNEQFF
CDR3 DNA: TGTGCCAGTAGTAGAATCGAAAGCGGCAACTACAATGAGCAGTTCTTC

J gene: TRBJ1-3
clone size: many
D gene: NA
V gene: TRBV2
CDR3 protein: CASNPERYSGNTIYF
CDR3 DNA: TGTGCCAGCAACCCCGAGCGGTACTCTGGAAACACCATATATTTT

J gene: TRBJ1-2
clone size: many
D gene: NA
V gene: TRBV7-9
CDR3 protein: CASSLVSSNYGYTF
CDR3 DNA: TGTGCCAGCAGCTTAGTCTCGTCAAACTATGGCTACACCTTC

J gene: TRBJ1-6
clone size: few
D gene: NA
V gene: TRBV7-6
CDR3 protein: CASSLRTDNSPLHF
CDR3 DNA: TGTGCCAGCAGCTTAAGGACAGATAATTCACCCCTCCACTTT